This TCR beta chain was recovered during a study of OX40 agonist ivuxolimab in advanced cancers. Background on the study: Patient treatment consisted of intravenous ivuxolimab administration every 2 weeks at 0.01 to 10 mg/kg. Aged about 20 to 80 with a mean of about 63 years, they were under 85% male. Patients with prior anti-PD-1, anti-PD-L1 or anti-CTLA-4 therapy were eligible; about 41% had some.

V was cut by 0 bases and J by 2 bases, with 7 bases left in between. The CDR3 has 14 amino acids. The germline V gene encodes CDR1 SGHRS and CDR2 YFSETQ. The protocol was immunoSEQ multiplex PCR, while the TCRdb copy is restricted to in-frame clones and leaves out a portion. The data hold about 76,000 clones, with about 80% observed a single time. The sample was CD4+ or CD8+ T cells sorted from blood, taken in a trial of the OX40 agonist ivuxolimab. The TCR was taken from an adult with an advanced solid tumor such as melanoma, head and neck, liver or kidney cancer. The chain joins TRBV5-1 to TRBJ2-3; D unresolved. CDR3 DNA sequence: TGCGCCAGCAGCTTGGCCGGAAACACAGATACGCAGTATTTT. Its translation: CASSLAGNTDTQYF. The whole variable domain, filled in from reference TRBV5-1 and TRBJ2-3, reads KAGVTQTPRYLIKTRGQQVTLSCSPISGHRSVSWYQQTPGQGLQFLFEYFSETQRNKGNFPGRFSGRQFSNSRSEMNVSTLELGDSALYLCASSLAGNTDTQYFGPGTRLTVL.